The rows below give T cell receptor beta chains drawn from one sample of a study of control samples from healthy donors and cancer patients. Here immunoSEQ multiplex PCR was the method, and the copy in TCRdb shows in-frame clones only, minus some. Of approximately 140,000 clones listed, 94% are singletons. Sequencing used blood. Receptor source: a man in his forties in good health. The CDR3 runs from the conserved cysteine through the conserved F or W. A D gene is named only where the DNA matches it firmly. Part of the rows lack a size; the others show once, few, many or a class for expanded clones.

size: -
V: TRBV7-9
J: TRBJ2-1
D: -
DNA: TGTGCCAGCAGCGTGGTAAGAAGGGACAATGAGCAGTTCTTC
CDR3: CASSVVRRDNEQFF

size: -
V: TRBV6-6
J: TRBJ1-4
D: -
DNA: TGTGCCAGCAGAGACCCCGGGGCCGTAAAACTGTTTTTT
CDR3: CASRDPGAVKLFF

size: -
V: TRBV5-5
J: TRBJ1-4
D: -
DNA: TGTGCCAGCAGCTTGGTCACAAGTGGTGAAAAACTGTTTTTT
CDR3: CASSLVTSGEKLFF

size: once
V: TRBV18
J: TRBJ2-1
D: -
DNA: TGTGCCAGCTCACCATCACAGGGAACCTGCAATGAGCAGTTCTTC
CDR3: CASSPSQGTCNEQFF

size: -
V: TRBV7-2
J: TRBJ2-1
D: TRBD2
DNA: TGTGCCAGCAGCTCTAGCGGGGTAACTTCCTACAATGAGCAGTTCTTC
CDR3: CASSSSGVTSYNEQFF

size: -
V: TRBV18
J: TRBJ2-2
D: TRBD2
DNA: TGTGCCAGCTCACCGCTAGGACTAGCGGGAGGGCCGAACACCGGGGAGCTGTTTTTT
CDR3: CASSPLGLAGGPNTGELFF

size: -
V: TRBV27
J: TRBJ2-1
D: -
DNA: TGTGCCAGCAGCCCGACACTGGGGGTGAGAGGAATCCATGAGCAGTTCTTC
CDR3: CASSPTLGVRGIHEQFF

size: -
V: TRBV28
J: TRBJ2-7
D: TRBD2
DNA: TGTGCCAGCAGTTTAGCGGGAGAACGATACGAGCAGTACTTC
CDR3: CASSLAGERYEQYF

size: -
V: TRBV9
J: TRBJ2-3
D: -
DNA: TGTGCCAGCAGCGAGGATCCAGATACGCAGTATTTT
CDR3: CASSEDPDTQYF

size: -
V: TRBV6-2/TRBV6-3
J: TRBJ1-5
D: -
DNA: TGTGCCAGCAGCCAAGGGGGGAATCAGCCCCAGCATTTT
CDR3: CASSQGGNQPQHF

size: -
V: TRBV9
J: TRBJ1-2
D: -
DNA: TGTGCCAGCAGCGTCGGGGGCGTCTATGGCTACACCTTC
CDR3: CASSVGGVYGYTF

size: -
V: TRBV19
J: TRBJ2-7
D: -
DNA: TGTGCCAGTACCGGGGGTTTCTCCTACGAGCAGTACTTC
CDR3: CASTGGFSYEQYF

size: once
V: TRBV12-3/TRBV12-4
J: TRBJ2-1
D: -
DNA: TGTGCCAGCAGTTTCGGCGCGTACAATGAGCAGTTCTTC
CDR3: CASSFGAYNEQFF

size: few
V: TRBV25-1
J: TRBJ1-1
D: -
DNA: TGTGCCAGCGTAAGAGGGAACTCTGAAGCTTTCTTT
CDR3: CASVRGNSEAFF

size: -
V: TRBV2
J: TRBJ2-3
D: -
DNA: TGTGCCAGCAGCGTAGAAAGGCGAGATACGCAGTATTTT
CDR3: CASSVERRDTQYF

size: -
V: TRBV4-3
J: TRBJ1-2
D: TRBD1
DNA: TGCGCCAGCAGCCAGGCTAGGGACAGCTATGGCTACACCTTC
CDR3: CASSQARDSYGYTF

size: -
V: TRBV6-2/TRBV6-3
J: TRBJ1-1
D: -
DNA: TGTGCCAGCAGTTACACGCGGCTTGAAGCTTTCTTT
CDR3: CASSYTRLEAFF

size: once
V: TRBV7-7
J: TRBJ2-1
D: TRBD1
DNA: TGTGCTAGCAGCCCAGGGGGACAGGGGCGCAATGAGCAGTTCTTC
CDR3: CASSPGGQGRNEQFF

size: -
V: TRBV6-1
J: TRBJ1-4
D: TRBD1
DNA: TGTGCCAGCAGTGAGGGACAGGGGGCTGAAAAACTGTTTTTT
CDR3: CASSEGQGAEKLFF

size: -
V: TRBV7-9
J: TRBJ2-5
D: -
DNA: TGTGCCAGCCGGAATGGGGGGGCCTGGGAGACCCAGTACTTC
CDR3: CASRNGGAWETQYF

size: -
V: TRBV6-6
J: TRBJ2-5
D: -
DNA: TGTGCCAGCAGTCCCGGGGAGGCACTTCAAGAGACCCAGTACTTC
CDR3: CASSPGEALQETQYF

size: -
V: TRBV18
J: TRBJ1-3
D: -
DNA: TGTGCCAGCTCACCAGACAGATGGGATCCTGGAAACACCATATATTTT
CDR3: CASSPDRWDPGNTIYF

size: once
V: TRBV7-2
J: TRBJ1-2
D: TRBD1
DNA: TGTGCCAGCAGCTTAGTGCCAGGGGGTACCTACACCTTC
CDR3: CASSLVPGGTYTF

size: -
V: TRBV6-5
J: TRBJ2-7
D: -
DNA: TGTGCCAGCAGTCGCCTGGACGGATCCTACGAGCAGTACTTC
CDR3: CASSRLDGSYEQYF

size: -
V: TRBV6-1
J: TRBJ2-1
D: -
DNA: TGTGCCAGCAGTGAACCGGGGGTGGTCAATGAGCAGTTCTTC
CDR3: CASSEPGVVNEQFF

size: once
V: TRBV11-2
J: TRBJ1-1
D: -
DNA: TGTGCCAGCAGCAGACAGTCCTACAACACTGAAGCTTTCTTT
CDR3: CASSRQSYNTEAFF

size: -
V: TRBV10-3
J: TRBJ1-1
D: -
DNA: TGTGCCATCAGCGCGGGGTCCAGGGGGAACACTGAAGCTTTCTTT
CDR3: CAISAGSRGNTEAFF

size: -
V: TRBV5-1
J: TRBJ2-1
D: -
DNA: TGCGCCAGCAGCTTGGTGGCGGGCTCCTACAATGAGCAGTTCTTC
CDR3: CASSLVAGSYNEQFF

size: -
V: TRBV4-2
J: TRBJ2-5
D: -
DNA: TGTGCCAGCAGCCTACATCGGGACCCGGCTGAGACCCAGTACTTC
CDR3: CASSLHRDPAETQYF

size: -
V: TRBV5-8
J: TRBJ1-4
D: -
DNA: TGTGCCAGCAGCTATGTGGGGGAGAGTGAAAAACTGTTTTTT
CDR3: CASSYVGESEKLFF

size: -
V: TRBV2
J: TRBJ1-3
D: -
DNA: TGTGCCAGCAGTGAAGAGGGTACGACTGGAAACACCATATATTTT
CDR3: CASSEEGTTGNTIYF

size: few
V: TRBV5-4
J: TRBJ2-7
D: -
DNA: TGTGCCAGCAGCTTGGAGCCGGGTCCAACCTACGAGCAGTACTTC
CDR3: CASSLEPGPTYEQYF

size: -
V: TRBV24-1
J: TRBJ1-2
D: TRBD1
DNA: TGTGCCACCAGTGATTTGTGGACAGGATCCTATGGCTACACCTTC
CDR3: CATSDLWTGSYGYTF

size: -
V: TRBV3-1/TRBV3-2
J: TRBJ2-2
D: TRBD2
DNA: TGTGCCAGCAGCCAAAGCGGGAGGACCGGGGAGCTGTTTTTT
CDR3: CASSQSGRTGELFF

size: -
V: TRBV28
J: TRBJ1-3
D: -
DNA: TGTGCCAGCAGTTTAGGGAGGGCATCTGGAAACACCATATATTTT
CDR3: CASSLGRASGNTIYF

size: -
V: TRBV30
J: TRBJ2-1
D: TRBD1
DNA: TGTGCCTGGAGTGAGGACAGGGCAACCGCTGAGCAGTTCTTC
CDR3: CAWSEDRATAEQFF

size: -
V: TRBV4-3
J: TRBJ2-5
D: TRBD1
DNA: TGCGCCAGCAGCCCGGACAGGGATGGCGAAGAGACCCAGTACTTC
CDR3: CASSPDRDGEETQYF

size: -
V: TRBV10-3
J: TRBJ2-5
D: TRBD2
DNA: TGTGCCATCGGGGGGGAAAAGACCCAGTACTTC
CDR3: CAIGGEKTQYF

size: -
V: TRBV6-5
J: TRBJ1-4
D: TRBD1
DNA: TGTGCCAGCAGAAGGACAGGGTACGAAAAACTGTTTTTT
CDR3: CASRRTGYEKLFF

size: -
V: TRBV28
J: TRBJ1-1
D: -
DNA: TGTGCCAGCAGTTTCCAGGGGATGGCTTTCTTT
CDR3: CASSFQGMAFF

size: -
V: TRBV6-5
J: TRBJ2-3
D: TRBD1
DNA: TGTGCCAGCAGTTACCCGCCGGGACAGGGCACAGATACGCAGTATTTT
CDR3: CASSYPPGQGTDTQYF

size: -
V: TRBV5-1
J: TRBJ2-7
D: -
DNA: TGCGCCAGCAGCTCAGGGGGACTCGGTGGCGACGAGCAGTACTTC
CDR3: CASSSGGLGGDEQYF